The 8 T cell receptor beta chains below were found in one sample sequenced in a study of blood T cells in healthy people across ages. Sample-barcoded 5' priming and a J-beta primer mix drove a second PCR of 7 to 11 cycles. TCRdb reprocessed the 5' RACE reads with MiXCR, giving one entry per CDR3 protein. The table has approximately 940,000 distinct CDR3 sequences, about 48% seen once; the top ten hold around an eighth. The specimen was blood. The receptors stem from a man aged 25-40 years in good health.

This clonotype was seen once. J is TRBJ2-2 and V is TRBV5-6; maybe TRBD1 (6 bases). Trimming took 9 bases from V and 3 from J, leaving 15 bases between them. The germline V gene encodes CDR1 SGHDT and CDR2 YYEEEE. The CDR3 sequence is 14 residues long. The CDR3 nucleotides are TGTGCCACCCAAGCAGGGGAATACACCGGGGAGCTGTTTTTT. Translation: CATQAGEYTGELFF.

The rearrangement uses TRBV4-1 and TRBJ2-1, with 7 nucleotides matching TRBD1. Germline lookup yields CDR1 MGHRA and CDR2 YSYEKL. The junction had 7 bases not matched to a gene; V was cut back by 4 bases and J by 7 bases. This CDR3 has 14 residues. The CDR3 DNA reads TGCGCCAGCAGCCTGGCCAGGGGGTGGAATGAGCAGTTCTTC. As protein: CASSLARGWNEQFF.

This clonotype was seen at least ten times. This chain uses TRBV12-3 or TRBV12-4 with TRBJ1-1, with TRBD1 matching 7 bases. V lost 8 bases to trimming and J lost 2 bases; unmatched junction nucleotides: 8. The CDR3 is 14 amino acids. The CDR3 here is CASSLSGGNTEAFF. Written as DNA, the CDR3 is TGTGCCAGCTCGCTGTCAGGGGGTAACACTGAAGCTTTCTTT.

This rearrangement joins TRBV5-6 to TRBJ2-7; the D gene is possibly TRBD2 (6 bases). The CDR3 runs 17 residues. The V end was cut by 4 bases, the J end by 0 bases, with 20 bases between. Germline V gene data show CDR1 as SGHDT and CDR2 as YYEEEE. CDR3 loop: CASSTNAGTAFSYEQYF. Written as DNA, the CDR3 is TGTGCCAGCAGCACTAACGCCGGGACTGCTTTCTCCTACGAGCAGTACTTC. The entire variable domain, with the rest obtained from reference TRBV5-6 and TRBJ2-7, is as follows: DAGVTQSPTHLIKTRGQQVTLRCSPKSGHDTVSWYQQALGQGPQFIFQYYEEEERQRGNFPDRFSGHQFPNYSSELNVNALLLGDSALYLCASSTNAGTAFSYEQYFGPGTRLTVT.

This clonotype was detected only a few times. The J gene is TRBJ2-3, the V gene TRBV20-1; 8 bases align to TRBD1. The CDR3 spans 16 residues. Germline values: CDR1 DFQATT, CDR2 SNEGSKA (reference sequence). J lost 2 bases, V lost 6 bases, and 13 bases had no gene match. The DNA for the CDR3 is TGCAGTGCGCGTCGTGACACAGGGGGTGACACAGATACGCAGTATTTT. This sequence encodes CSARRDTGGDTDTQYF.

The gene calls are TRBV20-1 and TRBJ2-7, with D unresolved. This CDR3 comprises 12 residues. Between the trimmed V and J ends, which lost 1 base and 3 bases, there was a span of 7 bases. Per germline, CDR1 DFQATT and CDR2 SNEGSKA (reference sequence). Here the CDR3 DNA reads TGCAGTGCTAGAGGGACGGACTACGAGCAGTACTTC. Amino acids: CSARGTDYEQYF.

This chain links TRBV27 with TRBJ2-2, with D possibly called TRBD1 or TRBD2 (6 bases each). The CDR3 sequence is 17 residues long. The germline V and J ends were trimmed by 7 bases and 0 bases, with 18 bases remaining between them. CDR1 and CDR2 (germline): MNHEY, SMNVEV (reference sequence). The CDR3 sequence is CASTWGRGLANTGELFF. The CDR3, as DNA: TGTGCCAGCACCTGGGGGCGGGGCCTCGCGAACACCGGGGAGCTGTTTTTT.

V gene TRBV18 combines with J gene TRBJ2-3; 11 nucleotides match TRBD2. This CDR3 comprises 13 residues. Germline lookup yields CDR1 KGHSH and CDR2 LQKENI. J was trimmed by 5 bases and V by 8 bases; bases with no gene match: 3. CDR3 sequence (DNA): TGTGCCAGCGGACTAGCGGGCAGAGATACGCAGTATTTT. Its protein product is CASGLAGRDTQYF.